These T cell receptor beta chains were read from a single sample in a study of lung T cells in sarcoidosis with Löfgren's syndrome. TCRdb re-called the reads through MiXCR, storing one row per CDR3 protein. Altogether about 19,000 distinct CDR3 sequences are present, around 20% being singletons, with the ten largest covering around 0.77%. Material for sequencing was CD4+ T cells from bronchoalveolar lavage. The receptors shown here come from a human donor with sarcoidosis (Löfgren's syndrome or another form), or a control subject (not recorded which). Each CDR3 is given with its conserved first and last residue. The D gene is left open where the match is weak. For some rows the clone size is stated as once, few or many, or as a class when expanded; others skip it.

TRBJ2-3	NA	TRBV19	NA	TGTGTCAGTAGACTGGGACGGGATACGCAGTATTTT	CVSRLGRDTQYF
TRBJ1-6	NA	TRBV10-3	NA	TGTGCCATCAGTCTGACGGCAGCGAGCTCCTATAATTCACCCCTCCACTTT	CAISLTAASSYNSPLHF
TRBJ2-1	NA	TRBV28	many	TGTGCCAGCAGGGGAGGAGGCTCCTACAATGAGCAGTTCTTC	CASRGGGSYNEQFF
TRBJ2-7	NA	TRBV7-6	many	TGTGCCAGCAGCTTAGGAGGATGGGAGAAGAGCCACGAGCAGTACTTC	CASSLGGWEKSHEQYF
TRBJ2-1	NA	TRBV4-2	many	TGTGCCAGCAGCCAAGGGACTGGTTCATTCAATGAGCAGTTCTTC	CASSQGTGSFNEQFF
TRBJ1-1	TRBD1	TRBV20-1	many	TGCAGTGCTACCTCAGGACAGGGGATGAACACTGAAGCTTTCTTT	CSATSGQGMNTEAFF
TRBJ1-2	NA	TRBV28	many	TGTGCCAGCAGTTCCGGGGGGGGTGGCTACACCTTC	CASSSGGGGYTF
TRBJ1-3	NA	TRBV9	NA	TGTGCCAGCAGCGTAGAACCGACCTCTGGAAACACCATATATTTT	CASSVEPTSGNTIYF
TRBJ2-3	NA	TRBV28	medium-sized	TGTGCCAGCAGTTCCCCGGGCGTCGGCGCAGATACGCAGTATTTT	CASSSPGVGADTQYF
TRBJ1-1	NA	TRBV7-9	many	TGTGCCAGCAGCTCGCAGGGGAGGAACACTGAAGCTTTCTTT	CASSSQGRNTEAFF
TRBJ2-3	NA	TRBV15	medium-sized	TGTGCCACCAGCAGAGTCACGGGGTTGCATACGCAGTATTTT	CATSRVTGLHTQYF
TRBJ1-1	NA	TRBV4-3	many	TGCGCCAGCAGCCAGAGCCCCGGGGCTTCGGAGAACACTGAAGCTTTCTTT	CASSQSPGASENTEAFF
TRBJ1-6	TRBD1	TRBV2	many	TGTGCCAGCGGCCGCCCGACAGGGGGGAATTCACCCCTCCACTTT	CASGRPTGGNSPLHF
TRBJ2-3	NA	TRBV27	many	TGTGCCAGCAGCCCTTTAATGGGACGTGACACAGATACGCAGTATTTT	CASSPLMGRDTDTQYF
TRBJ2-3	TRBD2	TRBV24-1	many	TGTGCCACCAGTGACCCCGGGACTAGCGGGAGGGCACTGAGCACAGATACGCAGTATTTT	CATSDPGTSGRALSTDTQYF
TRBJ2-1	NA	TRBV20-1	NA	TGCATTGCCTCCCGGCCCTCCAATGAGCAGTTCTTC	CIASRPSNEQFF
TRBJ2-7	TRBD1	TRBV27	NA	TGTGCCTGCCGTTTGGGGACAGGTAGCTCCTACGAGCAGTACTTC	CACRLGTGSSYEQYF
TRBJ2-5	TRBD2	TRBV5-1	NA	TGCGCCAGCAAGCGACTAGCGGGATTAGAGACCCAGTACTTC	CASKRLAGLETQYF
TRBJ2-3	NA	TRBV5-4	NA	TGTGCCAGCAGCTCCTCCGCTAGCACAGATACGCAGTATTTT	CASSSSASTDTQYF
TRBJ2-3	NA	TRBV10-3	medium-sized	TGTGCCATCAGCCGGGACACCTTCACGGATACGCAGTATTTT	CAISRDTFTDTQYF
TRBJ2-1	NA	TRBV13	NA	TGTGCCAGTGAGGGACTCATCTCCTACAATGAGCAGTTCTTC	CASEGLISYNEQFF
TRBJ2-5	TRBD1	TRBV20-1	medium-sized	TGCAGTGGGTCAGGGGGCAAAGAGACCCAGTACTTC	CSGSGGKETQYF
TRBJ2-7	NA	TRBV20-1	many	TGCAGTGCTAGACCTGGAGGCCAGTTATACGAGCAGTACTTC	CSARPGGQLYEQYF
TRBJ2-3	TRBD2	TRBV28	many	TGTGCCAGCTCCTTCGGGACTACCCAAACAGATACGCAGTATTTT	CASSFGTTQTDTQYF
TRBJ2-1	NA	TRBV27	medium-sized	TGTGCCAGCAGTTTTACGGGAGCCCTCTACAATGAGCAGTTCTTC	CASSFTGALYNEQFF
TRBJ1-5	NA	TRBV20-1	many	TGCAGTGCTAGAGTGGGGGATGTTCAGCCCCAGCATTTT	CSARVGDVQPQHF
TRBJ1-4	NA	TRBV7-9	many	TGTGCCAGCAGCCTTCTCAGCGCAACTAATGAAAAACTGTTTTTT	CASSLLSATNEKLFF
TRBJ1-1	TRBD1	TRBV29-1	NA	TGCAGCTTAAACAGGGGAGGTACTGAAGCTTTCTTT	CSLNRGGTEAFF
TRBJ2-3	TRBD2	TRBV29-1	many	TGCAGCGCCGTTCATTTTCGACTAGCGGGAGGGTCAGATACGCAGTATTTT	CSAVHFRLAGGSDTQYF
TRBJ2-7	TRBD1	TRBV7-9	few	TGTGCCAGCAGCTTAGGAACAGGGGCGGGCTTAGGTGAGCAGTACTTC	CASSLGTGAGLGEQYF
TRBJ2-1	TRBD2	TRBV28	medium-sized	TGTGCCAGCAGTTCTCGGACTAGCGGGAGGCCAAGCTCCTACAATGAGCAGTTCTTC	CASSSRTSGRPSSYNEQFF
TRBJ2-7	NA	TRBV12-3/TRBV12-4	many	TGTGCCAGCAGCCCACGCCGGTACGAGCAGTACTTC	CASSPRRYEQYF
TRBJ2-7	NA	TRBV5-1	NA	TGCGCCAGCAGCTTTAACAGGTCCCCGTACGAGCAGTACTTC	CASSFNRSPYEQYF
TRBJ2-1	NA	TRBV9	NA	TGTGCCAGCAGCGTAGATCCTAGCAGCAATGAGCAGTTCTTC	CASSVDPSSNEQFF
TRBJ2-3	TRBD1	TRBV7-2	many	TGTGCCAGCAGCTTCTGGACAGGGATGAGGCGGCGCACAGATACGCAGTATTTT	CASSFWTGMRRRTDTQYF
TRBJ2-3	NA	TRBV29-1	NA	TGCAGCGGATTGGGCAGGGCAGATGCGCAGTATTTT	CSGLGRADAQYF
TRBJ1-1	TRBD1	TRBV20-1	many	TGCAGTGCTAGATCCGGGACAGGGGGTCTGAACACTGAAGCTTTCTTT	CSARSGTGGLNTEAFF
TRBJ2-3	NA	TRBV7-9	many	TGTGCCAGCAGCCATGACAGGAGACCAGATACGCAGTATTTT	CASSHDRRPDTQYF
TRBJ2-5	NA	TRBV29-1	few	TGCAGCGTTGAGGAAGATAGTAAAGAGACCCAGTACTTC	CSVEEDSKETQYF